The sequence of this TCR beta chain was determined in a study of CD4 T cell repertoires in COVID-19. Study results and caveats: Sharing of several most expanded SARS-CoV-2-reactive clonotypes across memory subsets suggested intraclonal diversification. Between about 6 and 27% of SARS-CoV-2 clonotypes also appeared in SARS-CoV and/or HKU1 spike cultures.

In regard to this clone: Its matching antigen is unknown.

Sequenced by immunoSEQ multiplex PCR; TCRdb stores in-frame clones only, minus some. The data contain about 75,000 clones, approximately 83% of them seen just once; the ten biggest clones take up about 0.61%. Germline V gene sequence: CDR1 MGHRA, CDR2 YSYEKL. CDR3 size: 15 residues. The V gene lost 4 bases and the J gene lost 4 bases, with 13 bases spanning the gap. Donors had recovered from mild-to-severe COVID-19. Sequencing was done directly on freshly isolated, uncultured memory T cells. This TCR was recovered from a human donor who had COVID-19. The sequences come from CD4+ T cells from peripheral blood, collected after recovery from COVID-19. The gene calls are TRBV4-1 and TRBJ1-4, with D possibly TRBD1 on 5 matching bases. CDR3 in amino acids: CASSPREHFNEKLFF. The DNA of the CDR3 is TGCGCCAGCAGCCCCAGGGAACACTTTAATGAAAAACTGTTTTTT.